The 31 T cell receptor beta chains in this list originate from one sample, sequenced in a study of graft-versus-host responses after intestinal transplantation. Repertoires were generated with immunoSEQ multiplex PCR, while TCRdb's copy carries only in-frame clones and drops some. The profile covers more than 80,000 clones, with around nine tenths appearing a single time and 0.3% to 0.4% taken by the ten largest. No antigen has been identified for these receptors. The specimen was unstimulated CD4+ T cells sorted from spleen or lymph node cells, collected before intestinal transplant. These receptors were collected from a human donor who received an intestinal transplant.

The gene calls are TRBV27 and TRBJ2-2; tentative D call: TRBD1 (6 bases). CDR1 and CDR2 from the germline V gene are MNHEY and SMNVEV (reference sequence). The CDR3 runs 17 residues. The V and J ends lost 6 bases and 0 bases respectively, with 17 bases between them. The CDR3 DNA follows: TGTGCCAGCAGACCAATCGACAGGACCACGAACACCGGGGAGCTGTTTTTT. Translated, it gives CASRPIDRTTNTGELFF.

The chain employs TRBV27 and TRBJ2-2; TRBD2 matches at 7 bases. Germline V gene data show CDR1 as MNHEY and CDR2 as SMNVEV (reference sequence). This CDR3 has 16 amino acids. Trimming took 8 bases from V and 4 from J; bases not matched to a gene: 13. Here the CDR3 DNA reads TGTGCCAGCCGTGGTTGGGGGAGGGGCGGCACCGGGGAGCTGTTTTTT. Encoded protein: CASRGWGRGGTGELFF.

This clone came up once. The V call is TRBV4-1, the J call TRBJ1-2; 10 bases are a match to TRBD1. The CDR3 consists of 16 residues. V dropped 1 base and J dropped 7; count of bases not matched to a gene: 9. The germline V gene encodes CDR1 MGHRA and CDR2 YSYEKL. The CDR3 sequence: CASSQGWDRGGGGYTF. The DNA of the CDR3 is TGCGCCAGCAGCCAAGGTTGGGACAGGGGCGGCGGTGGCTACACCTTC.

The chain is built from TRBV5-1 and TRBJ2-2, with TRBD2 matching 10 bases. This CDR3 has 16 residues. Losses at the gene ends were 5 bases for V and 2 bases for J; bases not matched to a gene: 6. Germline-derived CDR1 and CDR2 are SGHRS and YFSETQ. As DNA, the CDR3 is TGCGCCAGCAGTCAGCGGGGGGGTTCAAACACCGGGGAGCTGTTTTTT. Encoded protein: CASSQRGGSNTGELFF.

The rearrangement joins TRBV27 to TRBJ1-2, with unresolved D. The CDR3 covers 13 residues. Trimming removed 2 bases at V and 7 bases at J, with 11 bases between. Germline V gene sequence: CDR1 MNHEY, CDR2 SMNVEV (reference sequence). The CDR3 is CASSLKPHSGYTF. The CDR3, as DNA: TGTGCCAGCAGTTTAAAACCCCACAGTGGCTACACCTTC.

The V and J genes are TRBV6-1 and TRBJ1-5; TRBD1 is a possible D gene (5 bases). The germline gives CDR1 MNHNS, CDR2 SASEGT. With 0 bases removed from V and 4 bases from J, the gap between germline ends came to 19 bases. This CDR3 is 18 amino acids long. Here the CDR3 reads CASSEASQLWGQNQPQHF. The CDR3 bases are TGTGCCAGCAGTGAAGCGAGTCAACTCTGGGGCCAAAATCAGCCCCAGCATTTT.

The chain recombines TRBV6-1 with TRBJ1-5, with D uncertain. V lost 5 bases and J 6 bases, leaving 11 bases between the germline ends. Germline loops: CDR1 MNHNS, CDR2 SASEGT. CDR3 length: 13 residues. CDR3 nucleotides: TGTGCCAGCAGTCCCTCTCCACTTCAGCCCCAGCATTTT. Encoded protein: CASSPSPLQPQHF.

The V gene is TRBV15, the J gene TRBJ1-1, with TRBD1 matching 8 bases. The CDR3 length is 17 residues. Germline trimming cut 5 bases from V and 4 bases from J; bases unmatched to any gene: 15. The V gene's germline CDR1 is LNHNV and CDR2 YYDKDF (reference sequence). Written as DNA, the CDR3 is TGTGCCACCAGCCGTGAAGGCGGCAGGGGGCAGGTCACTGAAGCTTTCTTT. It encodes CATSREGGRGQVTEAFF.

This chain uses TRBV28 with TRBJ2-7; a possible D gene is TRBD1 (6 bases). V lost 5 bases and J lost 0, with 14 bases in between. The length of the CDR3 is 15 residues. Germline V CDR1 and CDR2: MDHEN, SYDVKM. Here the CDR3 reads CASSPPGALSYEQYF. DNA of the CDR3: TGTGCCAGCAGTCCCCCAGGGGCCCTCTCCTACGAGCAGTACTTC.

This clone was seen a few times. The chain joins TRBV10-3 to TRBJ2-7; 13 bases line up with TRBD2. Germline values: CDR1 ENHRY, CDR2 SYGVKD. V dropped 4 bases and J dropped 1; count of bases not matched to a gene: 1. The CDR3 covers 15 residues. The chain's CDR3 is CAISVGLAGSYEQYF. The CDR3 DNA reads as TGTGCCATCAGTGTGGGACTAGCGGGATCCTACGAGCAGTACTTC.

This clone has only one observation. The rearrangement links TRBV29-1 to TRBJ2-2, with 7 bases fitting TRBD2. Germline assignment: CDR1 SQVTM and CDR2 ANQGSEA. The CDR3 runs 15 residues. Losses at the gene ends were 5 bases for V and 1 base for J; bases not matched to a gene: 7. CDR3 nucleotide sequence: TGCAGCGTTAACGGACTAGTGGGGAACACCGGGGAGCTGTTTTTT. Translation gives CSVNGLVGNTGELFF.

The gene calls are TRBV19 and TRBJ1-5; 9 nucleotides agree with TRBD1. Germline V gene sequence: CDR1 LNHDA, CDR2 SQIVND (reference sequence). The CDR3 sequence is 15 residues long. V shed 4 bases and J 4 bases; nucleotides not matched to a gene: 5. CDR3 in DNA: TGTGCCAGTAGTACGGACAGGGGCGCAAATCAGCCCCAGCATTTT. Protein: CASSTDRGANQPQHF.

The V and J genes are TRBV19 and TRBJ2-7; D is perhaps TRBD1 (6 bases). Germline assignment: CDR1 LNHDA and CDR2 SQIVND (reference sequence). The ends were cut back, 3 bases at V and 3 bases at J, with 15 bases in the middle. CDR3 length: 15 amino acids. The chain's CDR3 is CASSIVAGEYYEQYF. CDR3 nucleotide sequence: TGTGCCAGTAGTATTGTGGCAGGGGAGTACTACGAGCAGTACTTC.

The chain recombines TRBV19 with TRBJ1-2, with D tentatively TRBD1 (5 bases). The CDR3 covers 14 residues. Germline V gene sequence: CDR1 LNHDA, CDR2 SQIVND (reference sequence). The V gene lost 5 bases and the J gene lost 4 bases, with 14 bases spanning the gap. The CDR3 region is CASSRDQGFYGYTF. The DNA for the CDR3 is TGTGCCAGTAGTCGAGATCAGGGTTTCTATGGCTACACCTTC.

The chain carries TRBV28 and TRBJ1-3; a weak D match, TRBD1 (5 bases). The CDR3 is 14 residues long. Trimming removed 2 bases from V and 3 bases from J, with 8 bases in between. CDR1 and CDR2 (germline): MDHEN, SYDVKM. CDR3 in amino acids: CASSLQGFGNTIYF. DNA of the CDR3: TGTGCCAGCAGTTTACAGGGTTTTGGAAACACCATATATTTT. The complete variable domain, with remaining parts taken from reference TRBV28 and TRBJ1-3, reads DVKVTQSSRYLVKRTGEKVFLECVQDMDHENMFWYRQDPGLGLRLIYFSYDVKMKEKGDIPEGYSVSREKKERFSLILESASTNQTSMYLCASSLQGFGNTIYFGEGSWLTVV.

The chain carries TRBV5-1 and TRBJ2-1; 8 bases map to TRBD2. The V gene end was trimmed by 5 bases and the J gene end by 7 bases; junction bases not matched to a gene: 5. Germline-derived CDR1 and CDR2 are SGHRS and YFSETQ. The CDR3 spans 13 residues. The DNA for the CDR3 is TGCGCCAGCAGACGCGGGGGGATGAATGAGCAGTTCTTC. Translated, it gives CASRRGGMNEQFF.

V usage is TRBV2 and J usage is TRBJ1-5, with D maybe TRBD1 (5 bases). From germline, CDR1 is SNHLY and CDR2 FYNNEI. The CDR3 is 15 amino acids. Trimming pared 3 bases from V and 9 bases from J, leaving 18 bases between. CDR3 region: CASSERETELGPQHF. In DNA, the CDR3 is TGTGCCAGCAGTGAGCGGGAGACAGAGCTTGGGCCCCAGCATTTT.

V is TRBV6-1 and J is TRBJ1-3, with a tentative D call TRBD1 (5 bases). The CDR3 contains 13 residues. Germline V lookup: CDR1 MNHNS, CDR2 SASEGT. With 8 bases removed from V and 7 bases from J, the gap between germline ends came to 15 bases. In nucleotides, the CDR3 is TGTGCCAGCGGGGGGGGTGGTTGGAACACCATATATTTT. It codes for CASGGGGWNTIYF.

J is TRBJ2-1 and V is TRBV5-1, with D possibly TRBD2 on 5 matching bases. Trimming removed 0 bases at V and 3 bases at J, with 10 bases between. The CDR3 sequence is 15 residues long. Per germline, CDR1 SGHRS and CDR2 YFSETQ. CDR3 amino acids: CASSLEPGNYNEQFF. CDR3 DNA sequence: TGCGCCAGCAGCTTGGAGCCGGGGAACTACAATGAGCAGTTCTTC.

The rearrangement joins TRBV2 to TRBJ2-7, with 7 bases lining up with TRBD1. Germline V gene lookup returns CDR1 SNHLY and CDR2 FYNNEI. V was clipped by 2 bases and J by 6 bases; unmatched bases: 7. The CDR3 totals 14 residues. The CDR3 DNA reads TGTGCCAGCAGTGAAAGACAGGGCAGAGTCGAGCAGTACTTC. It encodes CASSERQGRVEQYF.

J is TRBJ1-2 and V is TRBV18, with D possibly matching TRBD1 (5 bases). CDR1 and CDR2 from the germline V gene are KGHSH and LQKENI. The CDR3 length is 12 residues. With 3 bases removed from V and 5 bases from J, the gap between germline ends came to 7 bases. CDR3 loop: CASSPTVYGYTF. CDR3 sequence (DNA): TGTGCCAGCTCACCGACAGTTTATGGCTACACCTTC.

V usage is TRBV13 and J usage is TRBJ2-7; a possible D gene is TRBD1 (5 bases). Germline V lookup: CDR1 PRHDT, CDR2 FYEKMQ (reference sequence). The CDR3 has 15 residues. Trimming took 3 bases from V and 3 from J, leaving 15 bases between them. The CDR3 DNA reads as TGTGCCAGCAGCTTGGGGATGGTCGGACACTACGAGCAGTACTTC. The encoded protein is CASSLGMVGHYEQYF.

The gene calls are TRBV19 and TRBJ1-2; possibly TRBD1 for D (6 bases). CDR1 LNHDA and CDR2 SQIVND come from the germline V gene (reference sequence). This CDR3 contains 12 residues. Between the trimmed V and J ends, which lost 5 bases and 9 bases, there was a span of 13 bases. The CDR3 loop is CASSQGHGRYTF. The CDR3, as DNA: TGTGCCAGTAGTCAGGGACATGGCCGCTACACCTTC.

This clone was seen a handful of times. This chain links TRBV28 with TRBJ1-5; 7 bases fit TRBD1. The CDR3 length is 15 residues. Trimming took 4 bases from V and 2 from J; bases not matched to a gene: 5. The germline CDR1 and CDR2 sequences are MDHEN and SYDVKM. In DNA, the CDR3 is TGTGCCAGCAGTTCACAGGGGTCTCGCAATCAGCCCCAGCATTTT. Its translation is CASSSQGSRNQPQHF.

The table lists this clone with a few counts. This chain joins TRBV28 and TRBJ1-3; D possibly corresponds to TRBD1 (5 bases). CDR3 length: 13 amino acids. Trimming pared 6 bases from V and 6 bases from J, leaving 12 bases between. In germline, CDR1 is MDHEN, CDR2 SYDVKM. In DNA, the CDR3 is TGTGCCAGCAGCAGCACAGGTGTAAACACCATATATTTT. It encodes CASSSTGVNTIYF.

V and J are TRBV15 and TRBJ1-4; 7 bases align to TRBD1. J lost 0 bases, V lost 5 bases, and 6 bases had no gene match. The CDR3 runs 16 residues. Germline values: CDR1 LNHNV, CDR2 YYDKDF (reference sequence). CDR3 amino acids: CATSYRGAATNEKLFF. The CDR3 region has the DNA TGTGCCACCAGCTACAGGGGAGCGGCAACTAATGAAAAACTGTTTTTT.

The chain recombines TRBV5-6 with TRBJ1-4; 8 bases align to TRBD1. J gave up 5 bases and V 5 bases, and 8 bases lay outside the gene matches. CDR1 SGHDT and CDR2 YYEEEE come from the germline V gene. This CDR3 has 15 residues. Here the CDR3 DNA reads TGTGCCAGCAGTGAGACAGGGGTAGAAAATGAAAAACTGTTTTTT. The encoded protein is CASSETGVENEKLFF. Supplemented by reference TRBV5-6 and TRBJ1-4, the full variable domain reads DAGVTQSPTHLIKTRGQQVTLRCSPKSGHDTVSWYQQALGQGPQFIFQYYEEEERQRGNFPDRFSGHQFPNYSSELNVNALLLGDSALYLCASSETGVENEKLFFGSGTQLSVL.

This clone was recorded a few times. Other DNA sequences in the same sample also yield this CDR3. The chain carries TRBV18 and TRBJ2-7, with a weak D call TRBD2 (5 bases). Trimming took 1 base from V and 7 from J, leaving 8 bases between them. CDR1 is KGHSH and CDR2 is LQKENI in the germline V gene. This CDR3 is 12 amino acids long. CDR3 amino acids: CASSPRGEEQYF. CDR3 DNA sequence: TGTGCCAGCTCACCACGGGGAGAGGAGCAGTACTTC.

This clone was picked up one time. The CDR3 nucleotides are TGTGCCAGCAGCCCTCGAGATACGCAGTATTTT. Amino acids: CASSPRDTQYF. The chain uses TRBV28 and TRBJ2-3, with D uncertain. The length of the CDR3 is 11 residues. The ends were cut back, 6 bases at V and 5 bases at J, with 6 bases in the middle. CDR1 and CDR2 (germline): MDHEN, SYDVKM.

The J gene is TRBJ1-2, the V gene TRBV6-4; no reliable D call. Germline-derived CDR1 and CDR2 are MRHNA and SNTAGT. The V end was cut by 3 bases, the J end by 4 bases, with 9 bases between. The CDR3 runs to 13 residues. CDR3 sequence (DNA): TGTGCCAGCAGTGAGCTTCTAGGCTATGGCTACACCTTC. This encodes CASSELLGYGYTF.

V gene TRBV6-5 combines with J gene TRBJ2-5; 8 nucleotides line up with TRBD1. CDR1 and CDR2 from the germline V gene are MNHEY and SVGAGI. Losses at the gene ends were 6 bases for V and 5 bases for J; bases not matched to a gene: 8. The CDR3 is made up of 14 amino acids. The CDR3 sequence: CASRRTGSWETQYF. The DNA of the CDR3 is TGTGCCAGCAGGAGGACAGGGTCGTGGGAGACCCAGTACTTC.